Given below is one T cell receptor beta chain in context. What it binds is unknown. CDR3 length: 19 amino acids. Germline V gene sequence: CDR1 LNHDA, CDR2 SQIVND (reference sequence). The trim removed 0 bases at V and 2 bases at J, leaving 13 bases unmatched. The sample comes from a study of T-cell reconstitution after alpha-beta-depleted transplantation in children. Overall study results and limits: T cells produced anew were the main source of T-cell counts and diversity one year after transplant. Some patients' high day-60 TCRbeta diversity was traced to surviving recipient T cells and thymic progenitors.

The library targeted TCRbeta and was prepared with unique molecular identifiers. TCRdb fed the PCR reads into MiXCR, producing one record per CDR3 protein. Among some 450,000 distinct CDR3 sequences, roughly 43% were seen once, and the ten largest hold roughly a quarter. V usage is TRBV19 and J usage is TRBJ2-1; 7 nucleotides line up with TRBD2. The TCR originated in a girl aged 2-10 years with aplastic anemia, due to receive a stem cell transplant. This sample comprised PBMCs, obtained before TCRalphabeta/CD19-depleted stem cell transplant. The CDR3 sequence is CASSIDRVPSGRTYNEQFF. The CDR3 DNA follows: TGTGCCAGTAGTATAGATCGAGTTCCTAGCGGAAGAACCTACAATGAGCAGTTCTTC.